This TCR beta chain was captured in a study of blood T cell repertoires in COVID-19. Overall study: The analysed material was cDNA or gDNA that came from T cells, B-cell-depleted T cells, or PBMCs.

This CDR3 has 14 residues. Germline CDR1 and CDR2: MDHEN and SYDVKM. V lost 5 bases, J lost 5 bases, and 8 bases stayed unmatched. The Seattle site enrolled patients during active infection and followed them longitudinally. As handled by the study authors: Reference gene primer amplification gave nucleated cell count estimates. Measured with immunoSEQ multiplex PCR; TCRdb has only the in-frame clones, and not every one. From that table come the V and J calls and clone size; the DNA was used to work out D and trimming. The repertoire includes fewer than 200,000 clones, more than 65% of them detected once, and approximately 7.6% sits in the top ten.

The rearrangement uses TRBV28 and TRBJ2-7; 8 bases line up with TRBD1. Sample: peripheral blood. The TCR was taken from a woman aged 55-70 years with COVID-19, enrolled during active disease. CDR3 in amino acids: CASSGIGQGDEQYF. DNA of the CDR3: TGTGCCAGCAGTGGGATCGGACAGGGTGACGAGCAGTACTTC.